The rows below give T cell receptor beta chains drawn from one sample of a study of blood T cell repertoires in COVID-19. Measured with immunoSEQ multiplex PCR; TCRdb has only the in-frame clones, and not every one. The sample consists of about 59,000 clones, over 75% of them appearing once. Sequenced sample: peripheral blood. These receptors originate from a woman of 80 years or more with acute or convalescent COVID-19. CDR3s include the opening cysteine and the closing phenylalanine or tryptophan. The D gene is left open where the match is weak. Expanded clones are given a class, and other clones once, few, many or no size at all.

j_gene | abundance | v_gene | d_gene | CDR3aa | CDR3nt
TRBJ2-1 | - | TRBV6-5 | - | CASSYQGRGMRDEQFF | TGTGCCAGCAGTTACCAGGGCAGGGGAATGAGGGATGAGCAGTTCTTC
TRBJ2-7 | - | TRBV2 | - | CASSEIVAASSYEQYF | TGTGCCAGCAGTGAGATCGTAGCGGCGAGCTCCTACGAGCAGTACTTC
TRBJ1-1 | few | TRBV18 | - | CASSPIVRNTEAFF | TGTGCCAGCTCTCCCATTGTGAGGAACACTGAAGCTTTCTTT
TRBJ1-2 | - | TRBV29-1 | TRBD1 | CSVGQGAIGYTF | TGCAGCGTGGGACAGGGGGCGATTGGCTACACCTTC
TRBJ2-5 | - | TRBV5-1 | TRBD1 | CASSFGTGGETQYF | TGCGCCAGCAGCTTCGGGACAGGGGGGGAGACCCAGTACTTC
TRBJ1-1 | - | TRBV30 | - | CAWSEFTGTEAFF | TGTGCCTGGAGTGAATTCACGGGAACTGAAGCTTTCTTT
TRBJ2-7 | - | TRBV18 | - | CASSPNKNYEQYF | TGTGCCAGCTCACCAAACAAAAACTACGAGCAGTACTTC
TRBJ2-1 | - | TRBV2 | TRBD2 | CASNTLGGTSEGGEQFF | TGTGCCAGCAATACCCTGGGAGGGACTAGCGAGGGTGGTGAGCAGTTCTTC
TRBJ1-3 | - | TRBV30 | - | CAWQESSGNTIYF | TGTGCCTGGCAGGAAAGCTCTGGAAACACCATATATTTT
TRBJ2-2 | - | TRBV9 | TRBD1 | CASSGRGLEAGELFF | TGTGCCAGCAGCGGCAGGGGGCTTGAGGCCGGGGAACTGTTTTTT
TRBJ2-1 | - | TRBV7-3 | TRBD2 | CASSPRAGGQAEQFF | TGTGCCAGCAGCCCCAGGGCGGGGGGCCAGGCTGAGCAGTTCTTC
TRBJ2-5 | - | TRBV5-4 | TRBD1 | CASASMTTGKETQYF | TGTGCCAGCGCATCCATGACGACAGGGAAAGAGACCCAGTACTTC
TRBJ2-7 | - | TRBV4-1 | TRBD1 | CASSQGGGQGTYEQYF | TGCGCCAGCAGCCAAGGGGGGGGACAGGGGACCTACGAGCAGTACTTC
TRBJ1-2 | few | TRBV4-3 | - | CASSQDRAGNGYGYTF | TGCGCCAGCAGCCAAGATCGGGCCGGGAATGGCTATGGCTACACCTTC
TRBJ1-3 | - | TRBV30 | - | CAWTVGNTIYF | TGTGCCTGGACAGTAGGAAACACCATATATTTT
TRBJ2-3 | - | TRBV7-8 | TRBD1 | CATVYRGGLSTDTQYF | TGTGCCACTGTCTACCGAGGGGGCCTTAGCACAGATACGCAGTATTTT
TRBJ2-7 | - | TRBV18 | - | CASSPFGSEQYF | TGTGCCAGCTCACCGTTCGGGAGCGAGCAGTACTTC
TRBJ1-4 | - | TRBV6-1 | - | CASSESTRRLNEKLFF | TGTGCCAGCAGTGAAAGTACACGGAGACTTAATGAAAAACTGTTTTTT
TRBJ2-7 | - | TRBV2 | - | CASSEWREQYF | TGTGCCAGCAGTGAATGGAGAGAGCAGTACTTC
TRBJ2-1 | - | TRBV9 | TRBD1 | CASSAWDRGVFF | TGTGCCAGCAGCGCCTGGGACAGGGGGGTTTTCTTC
TRBJ1-2 | - | TRBV19 | - | CASTQGTGHYGYTF | TGTGCCAGTACCCAGGGGACGGGCCACTATGGCTACACCTTC
TRBJ2-1 | - | TRBV5-1 | - | CASRRERNNEQFF | TGCGCCAGCAGGAGGGAGAGGAACAATGAGCAGTTCTTC
TRBJ2-7 | - | TRBV9 | TRBD2 | CASSVGPWEREEIEQYF | TGTGCCAGCAGCGTAGGCCCCTGGGAGCGGGAGGAGATTGAGCAGTACTTC
TRBJ2-6 | - | TRBV27 | - | CASSLWPGPSGANVLTF | TGTGCCAGCAGTTTATGGCCAGGTCCCTCTGGGGCCAACGTCCTGACTTTC
TRBJ2-7 | - | TRBV12-5 | TRBD1 | CASGAPLAGGIFEQYF | TGTGCTAGTGGGGCCCCTTTGGCAGGGGGCATCTTCGAGCAGTACTTC
TRBJ1-6 | - | TRBV7-2 | TRBD1 | CASSSDRVRSPLHF | TGTGCCAGCAGCTCTGACAGGGTCCGGTCACCCCTCCACTTT
TRBJ2-7 | - | TRBV6-2/TRBV6-3 | - | CASSYFTSEQYF | TGTGCCAGCAGTTACTTTACTAGCGAGCAGTACTTC
TRBJ2-1 | - | TRBV12-3/TRBV12-4 | - | CASSPTSTEQFF | TGTGCCAGCAGCCCCACTAGCACTGAGCAGTTCTTC
TRBJ2-7 | - | TRBV6-2/TRBV6-3 | TRBD1 | CASSYPNPGQGGLYEQYF | TGTGCCAGCAGTTACCCAAATCCCGGACAGGGAGGTTTATACGAGCAGTACTTC
TRBJ1-5 | few | TRBV6-6 | - | CASSSPGDQPQHF | TGTGCCAGCAGTTCCCCAGGGGATCAGCCCCAGCATTTT
TRBJ1-2 | - | TRBV25-1 | - | CASMSRASYGYTF | TGTGCCAGCATGTCCAGGGCTAGCTATGGCTACACCTTC
TRBJ2-2 | - | TRBV24-1 | - | CATSDHLALANTGELFF | TGTGCCACCAGTGATCACCTAGCGCTCGCGAACACCGGGGAGCTGTTTTTT